Below, 9 T cell receptor beta chains from the same sample are listed, as sequenced in a study of early T cells in non-severe SARS-CoV-2 infection. TCRdb analysed the 5' RACE reads with MiXCR anew, one entry per CDR3 protein. The sample holds some 48,000 distinct CDR3 sequences, 6.5% to 9.5% seen once. The sample was whole blood. The source of these receptors is an adult who was a healthcare worker with PCR-confirmed SARS-CoV-2 infection or an uninfected control (not recorded which).

This clonotype was recorded many times. The chain recombines TRBV28 with TRBJ1-2, with 8 bases identical to TRBD1. The CDR3 totals 15 residues. V was pared by 4 bases and J by 7 bases, with 11 bases of the junction left unmatched. Germline values: CDR1 MDHEN, CDR2 SYDVKM. CDR3 residues: CASSSLRTGLIGYTF. CDR3 nucleotides: TGTGCCAGCAGTTCTCTGAGGACAGGGCTGATTGGCTACACCTTC.

This clonotype was seen at least ten times. V is TRBV6-2 or TRBV6-3 and J is TRBJ2-1, with D hard to call. Germline V gene sequence: CDR1 MNHEY, CDR2 SVGEGT. This CDR3 contains 14 residues. Trimming stripped 1 base from V and 6 bases from J, with 10 bases between. This CDR3 reads CASSYFAETNEQFF. The CDR3 DNA reads TGTGCCAGCAGTTACTTTGCAGAAACCAATGAGCAGTTCTTC.

This clonotype turned up a few times. The CDR3, as DNA: TGCAGTGCTAGAGAAGATAGGGACTACACCTTC. This codes for CSAREDRDYTF. The J gene is TRBJ1-2, the V gene TRBV20-1; D is unresolved. CDR1 is DFQATT and CDR2 is SNEGSKA in the germline V gene (reference sequence). CDR3 size: 11 residues. Deletions cut 0 bases from V and 10 bases from J, with 9 bases between.

This clonotype was found many times. CDR3: CASSWGGTGELFF. In nucleotides, the CDR3 is TGTGCCAGCTCTTGGGGAGGCACCGGGGAGCTGTTTTTT. This chain connects TRBV3-1 to TRBJ2-2; perhaps TRBD2 as D (6 bases). The CDR3 spans 13 residues. The germline gives CDR1 LGHDT, CDR2 YNNKEL (reference sequence). V lost 8 bases to trimming and J lost 4 bases, with 11 bases between them.

This chain links TRBV25-1 with TRBJ1-1; D is undetermined. The germline V gene has CDR1 MGHDK and CDR2 SYGVNS. The CDR3 is 11 amino acids. V gave up 3 bases and J gave up 8 bases, with 7 bases separating them. The CDR3 DNA is TGTGCCAGCAGTGACACGGCGGAAGCTTTCTTT. This sequence encodes CASSDTAEAFF.

This clonotype was recorded a few times. This chain uses TRBV6-6 with TRBJ2-1, with D perhaps given as TRBD1 or TRBD2 (5 bases each). Between the trimmed V and J ends, which lost 2 bases and 9 bases, there was a span of 11 bases. This CDR3 has 13 amino acids. Germline V gene data show CDR1 as MNHNY and CDR2 as SVGAGI (reference sequence). CDR3 in amino acids: CASSYRVGTEQFF. The CDR3 nucleotides read TGTGCCAGCAGTTACCGCGTCGGGACTGAGCAGTTCTTC.

In this sample, this clonotype turned up many times. V is TRBV29-1 and J is TRBJ1-1; D is unclear. The CDR3 spans 13 residues. Trimming shortened V by 2 bases and J by 5 bases, and 12 bases separated the two germline ends. Germline V CDR1 and CDR2: SQVTM, ANQGSEA. CDR3 sequence (DNA): TGCAGCGTTGAACCCCGGGAGGGAACTGAAGCTTTCTTT. Translating it yields CSVEPREGTEAFF.

As regards this clonotype: At one of its ends the junction is not consistent with the germline gene, which may arise from a read error. This sequence joins TRBV7-9 and TRBJ1-5; D is unresolved. There are 17 residues in the CDR3. Germline V gene sequence: CDR1 SEHNR, CDR2 FQNEAQ (reference sequence). The CDR3 coding sequence is TGTGCCAGCAGCTTAGTCCGAGGGAGGGCTAGCAATAAGCCCCAGCATTTT. The encoded protein is CASSLVRGRASNKPQHF. Full variable domain (rest looked up from reference TRBV7-9 and TRBJ1-5): DTGVSQNPRHKITKRGQNVTFRCDPISEHNRLYWYRQTLGQGPEFLTYFQNEAQLEKSRLLSDRFSAERPKGSFSTLEIQRTEQGDSAMYLCASSLVRGRASNKPQHFGDGTRLSIL.

This clonotype was found many times. The CDR3 spells CASSPLPGTGYSGGYTF. In DNA, the CDR3 is TGTGCCAGCAGCCCCCTTCCCGGGACAGGGTATAGCGGTGGCTACACCTTC. J is TRBJ1-2 and V is TRBV3-1; 9 bases fit TRBD1. Germline V gene lookup returns CDR1 LGHDT and CDR2 YNNKEL (reference sequence). The CDR3 sequence is 17 residues long. With 4 bases clipped from V and 7 bases from J, the junction kept 16 bases outside the gene matches.